One T cell receptor (beta chain) is described in this entry. The target antigen is unknown. The sample belongs to a study of T-cell reconstitution after alpha-beta-depleted transplantation in children. Trimming left V 0 bases short and J 3 bases short, with 10 bases between. Germline CDR1 reads SGHNT; CDR2 reads YYREEE (reference sequence). This CDR3 is built from 15 residues. A library of TCRbeta sequences, prepared with unique molecular identifiers, was generated. TCRdb independently ran MiXCR on the PCR reads; one entry per CDR3 protein. The data contain 200,000 to 300,000 distinct CDR3 sequences, roughly a quarter of them seen just once; the ten biggest clones take up about 2.6%. General study findings and limits: Several patients had high TCRbeta diversity at day 60; it came from surviving recipient T cells and thymic progenitors. About two months after transplant, alpha-beta T cells reportedly came from several hundred expanded graft clones.

The sample in question was PBMCs, obtained before TCRalphabeta/CD19-depleted stem cell transplant. The clonotype originates from a girl aged 2-10 years with Fanconi anemia, due to receive a stem cell transplant. The rearrangement joins TRBV5-4 to TRBJ2-1, with D perhaps TRBD1 (5 bases). The CDR3 region has the DNA TGTGCCAGCAGCTTGGAGGGGCTTTACTACAATGAGCAGTTCTTC. This sequence encodes CASSLEGLYYNEQFF. Based on the CDR3 plus reference TRBV5-4 and TRBJ2-1, the full variable domain is ETGVTQSPTHLIKTRGQQVTLRCSSQSGHNTVSWYQQALGQGPQFIFQYYREEENGRGNFPPRFSGLQFPNYSSELNVNALELDDSALYLCASSLEGLYYNEQFFGPGTRLTVL.